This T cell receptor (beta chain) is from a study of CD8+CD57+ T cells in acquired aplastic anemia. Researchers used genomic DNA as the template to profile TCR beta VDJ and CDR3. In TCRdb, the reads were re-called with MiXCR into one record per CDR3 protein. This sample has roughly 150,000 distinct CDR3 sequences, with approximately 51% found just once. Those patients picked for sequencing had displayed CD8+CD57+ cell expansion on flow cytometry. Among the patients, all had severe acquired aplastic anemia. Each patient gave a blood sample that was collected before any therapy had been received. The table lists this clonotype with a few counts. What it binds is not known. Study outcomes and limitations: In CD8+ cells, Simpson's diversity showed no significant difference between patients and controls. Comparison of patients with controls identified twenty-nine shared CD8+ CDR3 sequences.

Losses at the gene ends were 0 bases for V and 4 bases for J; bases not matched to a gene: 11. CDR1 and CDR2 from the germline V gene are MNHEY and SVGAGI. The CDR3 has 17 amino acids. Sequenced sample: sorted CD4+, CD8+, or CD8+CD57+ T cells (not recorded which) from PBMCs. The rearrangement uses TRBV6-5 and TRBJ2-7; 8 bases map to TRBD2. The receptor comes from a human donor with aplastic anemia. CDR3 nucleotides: TGTGCCAGCAGTTACTCGAATATGTTAGCGGGGAGGTACGAGCAGTACTTC. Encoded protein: CASSYSNMLAGRYEQYF.